Listed here are 12 T cell receptor beta chains from one sample, sequenced in a study of T cell responses to AZD1222 COVID-19 vaccine. The data were produced by immunoSEQ multiplex PCR, yet TCRdb's version contains in-frame clones alone and is incomplete. The sample lists roughly 120,000 clones, approximately 86% occurring once. Sequenced here: peripheral blood, sampled on day 0 of MenACWY control vaccination. Every receptor here comes from an adult in good health.

V and J are TRBV24-1 and TRBJ1-5; 8 nucleotides line up with TRBD1. Unmatched junction bases numbered 10, after V lost 1 base and J lost 6 bases. Germline lookup yields CDR1 KGHDR and CDR2 SFDVKD. The CDR3 is 17 amino acids. CDR3 loop: CATSDLMGQDLVQPQHF. The DNA for the CDR3 is TGTGCCACCAGTGATTTAATGGGACAGGACCTAGTTCAGCCCCAGCATTTT.

The chain uses TRBV28 and TRBJ1-1; TRBD1 might be the D (5 bases). V was cut by 10 bases and J by 6 bases, with 18 bases left in between. CDR3 length: 13 amino acids. Germline CDR1 reads MDHEN; CDR2 reads SYDVKM. CDR3 sequence reads: CATIRGSGPEAFF. CDR3 in DNA: TGTGCCACCATAAGGGGTTCAGGCCCTGAAGCTTTCTTT.

The chain links TRBV27 to TRBJ2-3; D gene ambiguous. V was cut by 3 bases and J by 4 bases, with 2 bases left in between. CDR3 length: 11 residues. Per germline, CDR1 MNHEY and CDR2 SMNVEV (reference sequence). The CDR3 region has the DNA TGTGCCAGCAGTTTGGCAGATACGCAGTATTTT. This gives the protein CASSLADTQYF.

The chain employs TRBV10-3 and TRBJ1-6; tentative D call: TRBD1 (6 bases). The germline gives CDR1 ENHRY, CDR2 SYGVKD. V dropped 11 bases and J dropped 5 bases, with 10 bases sitting between them. The CDR3 is 12 amino acids. The CDR3: CAVQGNNSPLHF. CDR3 in DNA: TGTGCCGTACAGGGAAATAATTCACCCCTCCACTTT.

V usage is TRBV19 and J usage is TRBJ1-5; 10 nucleotides align to TRBD1. V trimming: 3 bases; J trimming: 0 bases; junction bases outside the gene matches: 14. Germline CDR1 is LNHDA and CDR2 is SQIVND (reference sequence). The CDR3 is 20 residues long. Here the CDR3 reads CASSILPTGGSTYSNQPQHF. CDR3 in DNA: TGTGCCAGTAGTATTCTGCCGACAGGGGGCTCGACCTATAGCAATCAGCCCCAGCATTTT.

The V and J genes are TRBV10-3 and TRBJ2-2, with D perhaps assigned TRBD1 or TRBD2 (5 bases each). The CDR3 has 18 residues. Germline V gives CDR1 ENHRY, CDR2 SYGVKD. V was trimmed by 10 bases and J by 1 base, leaving 25 bases between them. This chain's CDR3 is CATLPGLRDGLNTGELFF. Written as DNA, the CDR3 is TGTGCCACCCTGCCGGGGCTACGGGACGGATTGAACACCGGGGAGCTGTTTTTT.

The chain carries TRBV30 and TRBJ1-1; 8 bases align to TRBD1. CDR3 size: 13 residues. After removal of 4 bases from V and 3 bases from J, the junction contained 4 bases not matched to a gene. Per germline, CDR1 GTSNPN and CDR2 SVGIG (reference sequence). In DNA, the CDR3 is TGTGCCTGGAAACAGGGGGTTTACACTGAAGCTTTCTTT. Its translation: CAWKQGVYTEAFF.

The chain carries TRBV28 and TRBJ2-7, with TRBD1 matching 9 bases. The CDR3 covers 14 residues. Germline loops: CDR1 MDHEN, CDR2 SYDVKM. Germline trimming cut 10 bases from V and 2 bases from J; bases unmatched to any gene: 9. In nucleotides, the CDR3 is TGTGCCACCAAAACAGGGGGCTCCACCTACGAGCAGTACTTC. Translation: CATKTGGSTYEQYF.

This chain uses TRBV7-2 with TRBJ1-3, with D hard to call. This CDR3 is built from 14 residues. V was shortened by 3 bases and J by 4 bases, with 10 bases between the two germline ends. Germline V lookup: CDR1 SGHTA, CDR2 FQGNSA. The CDR3 DNA is TGTGCCAGCAGCTTGTCCGTCTCCGGAAACACCATATATTTT. Protein product: CASSLSVSGNTIYF.

The chain employs TRBV28 and TRBJ2-2, with D perhaps being TRBD1 or TRBD2 (7 bases each). Germline lookup yields CDR1 MDHEN and CDR2 SYDVKM. Trimming shortened V by 11 bases and J by 8 bases, and 24 bases separated the two germline ends. The CDR3 loop spans 15 amino acids. DNA of the CDR3: TGTGCCGCGAATCCAGGGGGACTATTAAAGGGGGAGCTGTTTTTT. It is translated as CAANPGGLLKGELFF.

This clone was recorded many times. The rearrangement uses TRBV6-1 and TRBJ2-1; 9 bases fit TRBD1. Germline CDR1 MNHNS, CDR2 SASEGT. This CDR3 has 16 amino acids. J was trimmed by 8 bases and V by 2 bases; bases with no gene match: 10. The CDR3 DNA sequence: TGTGCCAGCAGTGAATCCACCGGGACAGGGTCCCATGAGCAGTTCTTC. Translated: CASSESTGTGSHEQFF.

This clone was found once. The chain employs TRBV7-3 and TRBJ2-3; 9 positions agree with TRBD1. Germline V CDR1 and CDR2: SGHTA, FQGTGA. V shed 4 bases, J shed 4 bases, and the junction held 6 bases outside the gene matches. The CDR3 length is 15 residues. The DNA of the CDR3 is TGTGCCAGCAGCTCGGGACAGGGAAGGGCAGATACGCAGTATTTT. Protein sequence: CASSSGQGRADTQYF. The whole variable domain, remainder taken from reference TRBV7-3 and TRBJ2-3, is GAGVSQTPSNKVTEKGKYVELRCDPISGHTALYWYRQSLGQGPEFLIYFQGTGAADDSGLPNDRFFAVRPEGSVSTLKIQRTERGDSAVYLCASSSGQGRADTQYFGPGTRLTVL.